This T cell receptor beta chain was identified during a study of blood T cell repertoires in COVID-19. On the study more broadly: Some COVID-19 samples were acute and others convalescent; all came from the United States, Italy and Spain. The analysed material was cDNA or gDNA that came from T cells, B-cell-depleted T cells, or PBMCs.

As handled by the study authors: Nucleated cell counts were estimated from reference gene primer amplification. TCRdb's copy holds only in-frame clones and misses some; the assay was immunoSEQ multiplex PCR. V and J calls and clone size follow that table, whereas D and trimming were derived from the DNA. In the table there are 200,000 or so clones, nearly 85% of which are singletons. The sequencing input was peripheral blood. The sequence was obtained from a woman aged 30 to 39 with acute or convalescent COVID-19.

CDR3 in DNA: TGTGCCAGCAGCTTATGGTCTAACGTCCCCAATGAGCAGTTCTTC. This encodes CASSLWSNVPNEQFF. This chain links TRBV7-2 with TRBJ2-1, with no clear D. The V gene lost 2 bases and the J gene lost 6 bases, with 14 bases spanning the gap. CDR3 size: 15 residues. Germline V gene lookup returns CDR1 SGHTA and CDR2 FQGNSA.